The 29 T cell receptor beta chains reported below all come from one sample, sequenced in a study of T cells after yellow fever vaccination. From the 5' RACE reads, TCRdb called clonotypes with MiXCR, one entry per CDR3 protein. The table includes 200,000 to 300,000 distinct CDR3 sequences, 10% to 15% detected once. The sequencing here drew on CD4+ T cells sorted from PBMCs, taken 45 days after the yellow fever booster vaccination. These receptors came from a man aged 25 to 40 who received the YFV17D yellow fever vaccine.

This clonotype was counted a few times. V gene TRBV18 combines with J gene TRBJ2-2; the D gene is possibly TRBD1 (5 bases). The CDR3 loop spans 15 amino acids. Trimming stripped 5 bases from V and 0 bases from J, with 10 bases between. Germline CDR1 reads KGHSH; CDR2 reads LQKENI. The CDR3 coding sequence is TGTGCCAGCTCATCTCGGACACCGAACACCGGGGAGCTGTTTTTT. It is translated as CASSSRTPNTGELFF. The full variable domain, rest sourced from reference TRBV18 and TRBJ2-2, is NAGVMQNPRHLVRRRGQEARLRCSPMKGHSHVYWYRQLPEEGLKFMVYLQKENIIDESGMPKERFSAEFPKEGPSILRIQQVVRGDSAAYFCASSSRTPNTGELFFGEGSRLTVL.

The chain links TRBV12-3 or TRBV12-4 to TRBJ1-3; 10 nucleotides line up with TRBD1. The ends lost 5 bases at V and 2 bases at J; junction bases unmatched: 0. The CDR3 totals 14 residues. This CDR3 is CASSGTGAGNTIYF. The CDR3 coding sequence is TGTGCCAGCAGTGGGACAGGGGCTGGAAACACCATATATTTT.

This clonotype was recorded many times. V is TRBV28 and J is TRBJ1-5, with D possibly TRBD1 on 5 matching bases. V lost 11 bases and J 0 bases, leaving 8 bases between the germline ends. Per the germline V gene, CDR1 is MDHEN and CDR2 is SYDVKM. This CDR3 is 12 amino acids long. CDR3 sequence reads: CAVRDSNQPQHF. CDR3 in DNA: TGTGCCGTCAGGGATAGCAATCAGCCCCAGCATTTT.

This clonotype occurred a few times. V gene TRBV20-1 combines with J gene TRBJ2-3; 10 nucleotides align to TRBD2. The CDR3 length is 18 residues. Unmatched junction bases numbered 17, after V lost 3 bases and J lost 5 bases. CDR1 is DFQATT, CDR2 SNEGSKA, per germline (reference sequence). CDR3 DNA: TGCAGTGCTAGGATGGGGATCCAACCTAGCGGGAGAGGAGATACGCAGTATTTT. This codes for CSARMGIQPSGRGDTQYF.

The V call is TRBV3-1, the J call TRBJ1-1; the D is unclear. Looked up from germline, CDR1 is LGHDT and CDR2 is YNNKEL (reference sequence). Trimming took off 1 base at V and 6 bases at J, with 6 bases between the two ends. The CDR3 loop spans 12 amino acids. The CDR3 here is CASSQVRSEAFF. CDR3 bases: TGTGCCAGCAGCCAAGTTAGGTCTGAAGCTTTCTTT.

This clonotype was counted ten times or more. The chain employs TRBV6-5 and TRBJ2-7, with D unresolved. The CDR3 is 13 residues long. Trimming removed 4 bases at V and 4 bases at J, with 11 bases between. From germline, CDR1 is MNHEY and CDR2 SVGAGI. CDR3 sequence reads: CASSFGQTYEQYF. For the CDR3, the DNA is TGTGCCAGCAGTTTCGGGCAGACGTACGAGCAGTACTTC.

This clonotype has a count of ten or more. The rearrangement links TRBV12-3 or TRBV12-4 to TRBJ2-3, with D tentatively TRBD1 or TRBD2 (5 bases each). V gave up 6 bases and J gave up 8 bases, with 15 bases separating them. The CDR3 has 13 residues. In DNA, the CDR3 is TGTGCCAGCAGAGGGCTGACGAGGGGTACGCAGTATTTT. This encodes CASRGLTRGTQYF.

This clonotype was seen a handful of times. The gene calls are TRBV29-1 and TRBJ1-3; no firm D call. CDR1 is SQVTM and CDR2 is ANQGSEA in the germline V gene. The CDR3 runs to 13 residues. V lost 7 bases, J lost 0 bases, and 10 bases lay in between. The CDR3 coding sequence is TGCAGCGCCATATTGGACTCTGGAAACACCATATATTTT. Translating it yields CSAILDSGNTIYF.

This clonotype occurred a few times. This chain joins TRBV27 and TRBJ1-5; D ambiguous. Between the trimmed V and J ends, which lost 6 bases and 3 bases, there was a span of 12 bases. The CDR3 is made up of 14 amino acids. Germline V gene sequence: CDR1 MNHEY, CDR2 SMNVEV (reference sequence). The CDR3 region is CASRSTDFNQPQHF. The CDR3 nucleotides read TGTGCCAGCAGATCTACTGACTTCAATCAGCCCCAGCATTTT.

The chain joins TRBV3-1 to TRBJ2-6; no clear D gene. With 4 bases removed from V and 1 base from J, the gap between germline ends came to 11 bases. Per the germline V gene, CDR1 is LGHDT and CDR2 is YNNKEL (reference sequence). The CDR3 runs 16 residues. CDR3 loop: CASSPGRISGANVLTF. For the CDR3, the DNA is TGTGCCAGCAGCCCTGGACGGATATCTGGGGCCAACGTCCTGACTTTC.

This clonotype was seen a few times. The J gene is TRBJ1-4, the V gene TRBV29-1; D gene ambiguous. Germline CDR1 SQVTM, CDR2 ANQGSEA. Trimming stripped 5 bases from V and 2 bases from J, with 9 bases between. The CDR3 is 13 amino acids. The CDR3 spells CSVLSATNEKLFF. CDR3 DNA sequence: TGCAGCGTTTTGTCAGCGACTAATGAAAAACTGTTTTTT.

This clonotype was seen a handful of times. The chain links TRBV18 to TRBJ1-5; 7 nucleotides match TRBD1. Germline assignment: CDR1 KGHSH and CDR2 LQKENI. V gave up 4 bases and J gave up 4 bases; unmatched junction bases: 4. This CDR3 contains 14 residues. The CDR3 coding sequence is TGTGCCAGCTCACAGGGGGCGGTGAATCAGCCCCAGCATTTT. Its translation: CASSQGAVNQPQHF.

The chain recombines TRBV5-6 with TRBJ2-2, with D uncertain. Trimming took 6 bases from V and 7 from J, leaving 10 bases between them. CDR3 length equals 12 residues. Germline-derived CDR1 and CDR2 are SGHDT and YYEEEE. CDR3 DNA sequence: TGTGCCAGCACTCTGGTCGGCGGGGAGCTGTTTTTT. Its translation: CASTLVGGELFF.

The rearrangement links TRBV27 to TRBJ2-7; 9 positions agree with TRBD2. Germline CDR1 and CDR2: MNHEY and SMNVEV (reference sequence). This CDR3 spans 15 amino acids. V lost 2 bases to trimming and J lost 5 bases; unmatched junction nucleotides: 7. CDR3 coding DNA: TGTGCCAGCAGTTTAGTGGGACTAGCCAAGCACGAGCAGTACTTC. It codes for CASSLVGLAKHEQYF.

V gene TRBV20-1 combines with J gene TRBJ2-1; 8 bases agree with TRBD2. Germline assignment: CDR1 DFQATT and CDR2 SNEGSKA (reference sequence). This CDR3 spans 17 amino acids. With 3 bases clipped from V and 7 bases from J, the junction kept 17 bases outside the gene matches. Written as DNA, the CDR3 is TGCAGTGCTAGGGTCCCGGGGGCGGGAGGTGAGCGGAATGAGCAGTTCTTC. It specifies CSARVPGAGGERNEQFF.

J is TRBJ2-7 and V is TRBV10-2; 8 bases are a match to TRBD1. The CDR3 length is 14 residues. Germline lookup yields CDR1 WSHSY and CDR2 SAAADI. J gave up 3 bases and V 6 bases, and 7 bases lay outside the gene matches. The CDR3: CASSRLQGGYEQYF. For the CDR3, the DNA is TGCGCCAGCAGCCGATTACAGGGGGGCTACGAGCAGTACTTC.

This clonotype was counted only a few times. CDR3: CASSYSSGRAGEQFF. CDR3 coding DNA: TGTGCCAGCAGTTACTCAAGCGGGAGGGCGGGAGAGCAGTTCTTC. The chain has TRBV6-5 and TRBJ2-1, with 10 bases identical to TRBD2. Germline-derived CDR1 and CDR2 are MNHEY and SVGAGI. V trimming: 0 bases; J trimming: 10 bases; junction bases outside the gene matches: 6. The CDR3 runs to 15 residues.

The chain joins TRBV5-6 to TRBJ2-7, with D hard to call. Germline V gives CDR1 SGHDT, CDR2 YYEEEE. V gave up 0 bases and J gave up 2 bases, with 9 bases separating them. CDR3 length equals 14 residues. The CDR3 spells CASSLDRSTYEQYF. Written as DNA, the CDR3 is TGTGCCAGCAGCTTGGATCGCAGTACCTACGAGCAGTACTTC.

This clonotype was observed a few times. This chain joins TRBV29-1 and TRBJ2-1; 7 bases map to TRBD2. Per the germline V gene, CDR1 is SQVTM and CDR2 is ANQGSEA. With V trimmed by 5 bases and J by 5 bases, 6 bases remained unmatched. CDR3 size: 13 residues. The CDR3 protein is CSVRGLSNNEQFF. The CDR3 DNA reads as TGCAGCGTTAGGGGACTATCGAACAATGAGCAGTTCTTC.

Only a few counts were recorded for this clonotype. The chain links TRBV19 to TRBJ2-6; no firm D call. The CDR3 length is 16 residues. Germline V CDR1 and CDR2: LNHDA, SQIVND (reference sequence). Between the trimmed V and J ends, which lost 4 bases and 4 bases, there was a span of 14 bases. For the CDR3, the DNA is TGTGCCAGTAGTAGCAGACGGACCCTCGGGGCCAACGTCCTGACTTTC. Translated: CASSSRRTLGANVLTF.

This chain joins TRBV20-1 and TRBJ2-7; D tentatively fits TRBD1 or TRBD2 (6 bases each). The CDR3 loop spans 16 amino acids. V was trimmed by 0 bases and J by 6 bases, leaving 21 bases between them. Germline CDR1 and CDR2: DFQATT and SNEGSKA (reference sequence). In nucleotides, the CDR3 is TGCAGTGCTAGAGACCCCAGGGGACTTGTTAGGTCCGAGCAGTACTTC. Its protein is CSARDPRGLVRSEQYF.

The rearrangement joins TRBV18 to TRBJ2-5; the D call may be TRBD1 or TRBD2 (5 bases each). The CDR3 has 16 residues. Deletions cut 5 bases from V and 2 bases from J, with 18 bases between. CDR1 is KGHSH and CDR2 is LQKENI in the germline V gene. The CDR3 here is CASSSRDGVLQETQYF. Written as DNA, the CDR3 is TGTGCCAGCTCATCCCGGGACGGAGTATTACAAGAGACCCAGTACTTC. The entire variable domain, with the rest obtained from reference TRBV18 and TRBJ2-5, is as follows: NAGVMQNPRHLVRRRGQEARLRCSPMKGHSHVYWYRQLPEEGLKFMVYLQKENIIDESGMPKERFSAEFPKEGPSILRIQQVVRGDSAAYFCASSSRDGVLQETQYFGPGTRLLVL.

This clonotype was detected only a few times. The genes are TRBV9 and TRBJ2-5; D uncertain. The germline gives CDR1 SGDLS, CDR2 YYNGEE. Trimming stripped 0 bases from V and 0 bases from J, with 6 bases between. CDR3 size: 14 residues. CDR3 loop: CASSVGRHQETQYF. The CDR3 DNA reads TGTGCCAGCAGCGTAGGGCGGCACCAAGAGACCCAGTACTTC.

The sample holds a few counts of this clonotype. The V call is TRBV20-1, the J call TRBJ2-1, with D perhaps matching TRBD1 (6 bases). Trimming removed 1 base at V and 6 bases at J, with 19 bases between. The germline V gene encodes CDR1 DFQATT and CDR2 SNEGSKA (reference sequence). CDR3 length: 16 residues. CDR3 region: CSARGQGSGNTNEQFF. The CDR3 bases are TGCAGTGCTAGAGGGCAGGGGAGCGGCAACACCAATGAGCAGTTCTTC.

This clonotype was recorded a few times. The chain employs TRBV21-1 and TRBJ2-1; TRBD2, as called in the table, went unchecked against the DNA. TRBV21-1 is listed as a pseudogene. This CDR3 has 14 residues. CDR3 nucleotide sequence: TGTGCCAGCAGGGGACTGAACTCCTACAATGAGCAGTTCTTC. Residues: CASRGLNSYNEQFF.

The chain uses TRBV5-1 and TRBJ1-5; D not resolved. V lost 0 bases and J lost 0, with 7 bases in between. The CDR3 length is 15 residues. The germline gives CDR1 SGHRS, CDR2 YFSETQ. CDR3 protein: CASSLDGNSNQPQHF. The CDR3 bases are TGCGCCAGCAGCTTGGACGGGAATAGCAATCAGCCCCAGCATTTT.

The V call is TRBV6-1, the J call TRBJ1-1; the D gene is possibly TRBD1 (6 bases). The V gene lost 7 bases and the J gene lost 4 bases, with 16 bases spanning the gap. The CDR3 length is 14 residues. Germline values: CDR1 MNHNS, CDR2 SASEGT. As DNA, the CDR3 is TGTGCCAGCACTCCTGGGGGCTCGAGCACTGAAGCTTTCTTT. Translation: CASTPGGSSTEAFF.

A note on this clonotype: Germline is not matched at one junction end, which may reflect a read error. The chain links TRBV14 to TRBJ2-2; D might be TRBD1 or TRBD2, each matching 6 bases. CDR1 and CDR2 (germline): SGHDN, FVKESK. The CDR3 totals 17 residues. This CDR3 is CASSQFRRGQTTGELIF. CDR3 DNA sequence: TGTGCCAGCAGCCAATTCCGCCGGGGGCAAACCACCGGGGAGCTGATTTTT.

This clonotype was recorded a few times. This sequence joins TRBV7-2 and TRBJ2-7; the D gene is possibly TRBD2 (6 bases). This CDR3 region has 15 residues. Germline V gene data show CDR1 as SGHTA and CDR2 as FQGNSA. The ends were cut back, 1 base at V and 4 bases at J, with 14 bases in the middle. The CDR3 DNA sequence: TGTGCCAGCAGCTTAGAGAGCGGGCCCCATTACGAGCAGTACTTC. Translating gives CASSLESGPHYEQYF.